Only a few counts were recorded for the clone carrying this T cell receptor beta chain. The data derive from a study of blood T cell repertoires in COVID-19. Study context: The study drew acute and convalescent COVID-19 samples from the United States, Italy and Spain. T cells, B-cell-depleted T cells, or PBMCs provided the cDNA or gDNA that served as material.

In the original analysis: Reference gene primer amplification gave nucleated cell count estimates. Repertoires were generated with immunoSEQ multiplex PCR, while TCRdb's copy carries only in-frame clones and drops some. From that table come the V and J calls and clone size; the DNA was used to work out D and trimming. The table lists tens of thousands of clones, 85% to 95% of them singletons. V shed 5 bases and J shed 8 bases, with 13 bases lying between them. CDR1 SGHNT and CDR2 YENEEA come from the germline V gene. The CDR3 consists of 13 residues. The TCR originated in a human donor in a cohort sampled during active COVID-19. Sequences were obtained from peripheral blood. The rearrangement joins TRBV11-3 to TRBJ2-1, with a tentative D call TRBD1 (5 bases). As DNA, the CDR3 is TGTGCCAGCAGCAGGCAGGGAATGGATGAGCAGTTCTTC. As protein: CASSRQGMDEQFF.